A selection of T cell receptor beta chains follows, all from one sample in a study of T cell responses to AZD1222 COVID-19 vaccine. Sequencing used immunoSEQ multiplex PCR; TCRdb keeps in-frame clones, though not all of them. Of tens of thousands of clones listed, about 87% are singletons. Sequencing used peripheral blood, obtained 28 days after the second AZD1222 dose. The receptors were gathered from an adult who received the AZD1222 COVID-19 vaccine. Each CDR3 is given without its conserved first and last residue.

cdr3_aa v_call
ASSSVRDGNYGYT TRBV5-1
ASSYPTGLSQPQH TRBV6-5
ASSPNLKEDNEQF TRBV5-1
ASSRLQGMDNEKLF TRBV18
ASSPRRTGSSSGANVLT TRBV18
ASSLATGQGYEQY TRBV7-9
ASSVGIGVTYEQY TRBV9
ASSPRPGVSGYT TRBV18
ASSPRESSYNSPLH TRBV2
ASSMIAGSTDTQY TRBV19
ASSQVAPGDYEQY TRBV4-1
ASRSWAVRDTEAF TRBV2
ASSSLLAGAYNEQF TRBV28
ASSSFWGRDEQF TRBV7-2
ASSLGPRREAF TRBV12-3/TRBV12-4
ASSIDRSYEQY TRBV19
ASSQDPSDTEAF TRBV4-2
ASSRSGASTYEQY TRBV5-5
ASSVVGEPNTGELF TRBV9
ASSQGQAYEQY TRBV4-1
ASSPPGQNTGELF TRBV18
ASSLSGFGPDYEQY TRBV27
ATSRGGTSLSYEQY TRBV15
ASSLEGGNTGELF TRBV11-1